This T cell receptor (beta chain) derives from a study of memory CD4+ T cells and cytomegalovirus serostatus. Study-level results: Of 150 to 200 reported CMV TCRbeta sequences, roughly 70 were found in memory CD4+ repertoires.

CDR3 length equals 15 residues. V shed 1 base and J shed 5 bases, with 17 bases lying between them. The germline gives CDR1 GTSNPN, CDR2 SVGIG (reference sequence). Profiling relied on immunoSEQ multiplex PCR, and the TCRdb table lists in-frame clones only, not all of them. The sample carries about 58,000 clones, 82% recorded once. Notes on this clone: Its specificity is unknown.

The sort gate was single viable CD3+CD4+CD8-CD45RO+ cells for memory CD4+ T cells. Total CD4+ T cells were enriched by CD4 positive selection. This TCR was sampled from an adult in good health and CMV-seronegative. Some clones in this sample may be carry-over from other donors' samples. Sequencing used memory CD4+ T cells from blood. The gene calls are TRBV30 and TRBJ2-5, with TRBD2 as a possible D gene (5 bases). The CDR3 protein is CAWSAPLGPGETQYF. In DNA form, the CDR3 reads TGTGCCTGGAGTGCCCCCCTCGGGCCGGGGGAGACCCAGTACTTC.